These 6 T cell receptor beta chains came from one sample sequenced in a study of blood T cell repertoires in COVID-19. TCRdb's table, derived via immunoSEQ multiplex PCR, lists solely in-frame clones and lacks some. Of about 98,000 clones detected, nearly 90% appear once; the ten largest clones hold 3.5% to 5.5%. Sequencing was performed on peripheral blood. The receptors were gathered from a man aged 65 to 79 with acute or convalescent COVID-19.

This CDR3 reads CASSLNIQEETQYF. CDR3 sequence (DNA): TGTGCCAGCAGCTTAAATATACAGGAAGAGACCCAGTACTTC. The chain carries TRBV7-9 and TRBJ2-5, with a possible D match to TRBD1 (5 bases). The CDR3 is 14 residues long. With 2 bases removed from V and 3 bases from J, the gap between germline ends came to 10 bases. Per germline, CDR1 SEHNR and CDR2 FQNEAQ (reference sequence).

This clone has a single count. V and J are TRBV5-1 and TRBJ1-1, with D maybe TRBD1 (5 bases). V was cut by 4 bases and J by 0 bases, with 10 bases left in between. CDR1 is SGHRS, CDR2 YFSETQ, per germline. This CDR3 region has 14 residues. DNA for the CDR3: TGCGCCAGCAGCCCGGACATGGTGAACACTGAAGCTTTCTTT. Its translation is CASSPDMVNTEAFF.

A single count supports this clone. The chain is built from TRBV6-5 and TRBJ1-4; 10 bases are a match to TRBD1. This CDR3 has 16 amino acids. CDR1 MNHEY and CDR2 SVGAGI come from the germline V gene. Losses at the gene ends were 0 bases for V and 8 bases for J; bases not matched to a gene: 6. CDR3 loop: CASSYSKGQGSEKLFF. The CDR3 coding sequence is TGTGCCAGCAGTTACTCGAAGGGACAGGGGAGCGAAAAACTGTTTTTT.

The genes are TRBV19 and TRBJ1-2; no clear D gene. The CDR3 loop spans 13 amino acids. Germline loops: CDR1 LNHDA, CDR2 SQIVND (reference sequence). Trimming cost V 7 bases and J 4 bases, with 13 bases left between them. The CDR3 DNA follows: TGTGCCAGTAACCACGGGTTCACCTATGGCTACACCTTC. Translation gives CASNHGFTYGYTF.

The J gene is TRBJ2-3, the V gene TRBV5-5, with unresolved D. Trimming took off 0 bases at V and 4 bases at J, with 18 bases between the two ends. CDR1 SGHKS and CDR2 YYEKEE come from the germline V gene (reference sequence). The length of the CDR3 is 17 residues. CDR3 DNA: TGTGCCAGCAGCTTGGCCGGTGGCGGCAAATCTTCAGATACGCAGTATTTT. It specifies CASSLAGGGKSSDTQYF.

This clone was counted a single time. The chain carries TRBV6-5 and TRBJ1-3; 8 bases match TRBD1. The germline gives CDR1 MNHEY, CDR2 SVGAGI. CDR3 size: 15 residues. Trimming removed 6 bases from V and 2 bases from J; junction bases left unmatched: 6. Written as DNA, the CDR3 is TGTGCCAGCAGCCCCAGGGGGCTAGCTGGAAACACCATATATTTT. It encodes CASSPRGLAGNTIYF.